Listed below are T cell receptor beta chains from one sample, sequenced in a study of regulatory T cells in long-lasting Graves disease. TCRdb analysed the multiplex PCR reads with MiXCR anew, one entry per CDR3 protein. The repertoire has 600,000 to 650,000 distinct CDR3 sequences, around 15% of them found once; the top ten carry roughly 18%. The same data also contributed to another study, on T cells in Graves' hyperthyroidism and ophthalmopathy.

Sequenced here: peripheral blood mononuclear cells (PBMCs), sampled at new diagnosis, from a patient treated with antithyroid drugs. All receptors derive from a woman under 40 with Graves disease. Each CDR3 is given with its conserved first and last residue. A D gene is named only where the DNA matches it firmly. The size field is filled for only some rows; it gives once, few, many or a size class.

cdr3_nt: TGTGCCAGCAGCGTAGCTACTAGCGGGATGAGCAATGAGCAGTTCTTC
cdr3_aa: CASSVATSGMSNEQFF
j_call: TRBJ2-1
v_call: TRBV9
cdr3_length: 16
clone_size: .
d_call: TRBD2

cdr3_nt: TGCAGTGCTAGTAGGGGCGGGAGTGTCAAAAACATTCAGTACTTC
cdr3_aa: CSASRGGSVKNIQYF
j_call: TRBJ2-4
v_call: TRBV20-1
cdr3_length: 15
clone_size: few
d_call: TRBD2

cdr3_nt: TGCGCCAGCAGCCTCCAGACAGGGGGCTCGAACACTGAAGCTTTCTTT
cdr3_aa: CASSLQTGGSNTEAFF
j_call: TRBJ1-1
v_call: TRBV5-1
cdr3_length: 16
clone_size: .
d_call: TRBD1

cdr3_nt: TGTGCCAGCAGCTTATTATTGTCGGAGACTGTATCTTTCTTT
cdr3_aa: CASSLLLSETVSFF
j_call: TRBJ1-1
v_call: TRBV7-9
cdr3_length: 14
clone_size: many
d_call: .

cdr3_nt: TGCAGTGCTAGAGATACTAGCGCGAGCTACGAGCAGTACTTC
cdr3_aa: CSARDTSASYEQYF
j_call: TRBJ2-7
v_call: TRBV20-1
cdr3_length: 14
clone_size: many
d_call: TRBD2

cdr3_nt: TGTGCCAGCAGCCAAGACCTTCTGCGGGGGAACACTGAAGCTTTCTTT
cdr3_aa: CASSQDLLRGNTEAFF
j_call: TRBJ1-1
v_call: TRBV3-1
cdr3_length: 16
clone_size: .
d_call: .

cdr3_nt: TGTGCCAGCAGTGAAGCGCTTTGGACGGAGTATAACTATGGCTACACCTTC
cdr3_aa: CASSEALWTEYNYGYTF
j_call: TRBJ1-2
v_call: TRBV2
cdr3_length: 17
clone_size: many
d_call: .

cdr3_nt: TGTGCCAGCTCACCGCTAGAGGGAGGGACTCAGAAGGGCTACACCTTC
cdr3_aa: CASSPLEGGTQKGYTF
j_call: TRBJ1-2
v_call: TRBV18
cdr3_length: 16
clone_size: few
d_call: .

cdr3_nt: TGTGCCAGCAAGGGTTCCCACTACGAGCAGTACTTC
cdr3_aa: CASKGSHYEQYF
j_call: TRBJ2-7
v_call: TRBV5-4
cdr3_length: 12
clone_size: few
d_call: .

cdr3_nt: TGTGCCAGCAGTGACCGCGGCGGTGAAGCTTTCTTT
cdr3_aa: CASSDRGGEAFF
j_call: TRBJ1-1
v_call: TRBV6-4
cdr3_length: 12
clone_size: many
d_call: .

cdr3_nt: TGCGCCAGCAGCGTAGGACTAGCGGGAGAGAAAAGAGAGACCCAGTACTTC
cdr3_aa: CASSVGLAGEKRETQYF
j_call: TRBJ2-5
v_call: TRBV5-1
cdr3_length: 17
clone_size: few
d_call: TRBD2

cdr3_nt: TGTGCCAGCAGGGCAGGGGGCCTCAATCAGCCCCAGCATTTT
cdr3_aa: CASRAGGLNQPQHF
j_call: TRBJ1-5
v_call: TRBV6-1
cdr3_length: 14
clone_size: few
d_call: TRBD1

cdr3_nt: TGTGCCTGGAGCCTGGGGGGGGGCCATGGCTACACCTTC
cdr3_aa: CAWSLGGGHGYTF
j_call: TRBJ1-2
v_call: TRBV30
cdr3_length: 13
clone_size: .
d_call: .

cdr3_nt: TGTGCCAGCAGCGTAGCCCCCAGGTCTAATGAAAAACTGTTTTTT
cdr3_aa: CASSVAPRSNEKLFF
j_call: TRBJ1-4
v_call: TRBV9
cdr3_length: 15
clone_size: .
d_call: .

cdr3_nt: TGTGCCAGCAGCCCCAGCTCGGACAAGCAGTATTTT
cdr3_aa: CASSPSSDKQYF
j_call: TRBJ2-3
v_call: TRBV6-1
cdr3_length: 12
clone_size: few
d_call: .

cdr3_nt: TGTGCCAGCAGTTTTCGGCAGAGTCTATACACTGAAGCTTTCTTT
cdr3_aa: CASSFRQSLYTEAFF
j_call: TRBJ1-1
v_call: TRBV28
cdr3_length: 15
clone_size: many
d_call: .

cdr3_nt: TGCGCCAGCAGCCAAGCCCTAGCGGGAGGGCCGTCCGGGGAGCTGTTTTTT
cdr3_aa: CASSQALAGGPSGELFF
j_call: TRBJ2-2
v_call: TRBV4-1
cdr3_length: 17
clone_size: .
d_call: TRBD2

cdr3_nt: TGTGCCTGGTCTACCGGGACAGATAATCAGCCCCAGCATTTT
cdr3_aa: CAWSTGTDNQPQHF
j_call: TRBJ1-5
v_call: TRBV30
cdr3_length: 14
clone_size: many
d_call: TRBD1

cdr3_nt: TGTGCCAGCAGTCCCTGGACAGGGGGAGGAGGGACTGAAGCTTTCTTT
cdr3_aa: CASSPWTGGGGTEAFF
j_call: TRBJ1-1
v_call: TRBV27
cdr3_length: 16
clone_size: .
d_call: TRBD1

cdr3_nt: TGTGCCATCAGTGTACGACAGGACAGTTCACCCCTCCACTTT
cdr3_aa: CAISVRQDSSPLHF
j_call: TRBJ1-6
v_call: TRBV10-3
cdr3_length: 14
clone_size: few
d_call: .

cdr3_nt: TGTGCCAGCAGCCAAACCGGGGTTCGAGGGTCACCCCTCCACTTT
cdr3_aa: CASSQTGVRGSPLHF
j_call: TRBJ1-6
v_call: TRBV12-3/TRBV12-4
cdr3_length: 15
clone_size: many
d_call: .

cdr3_nt: TGTGCCAGCAGCTTACACGGGGAAGGGGATACGCAGTATTTT
cdr3_aa: CASSLHGEGDTQYF
j_call: TRBJ2-3
v_call: TRBV7-8
cdr3_length: 14
clone_size: many
d_call: .

cdr3_nt: TGTGCCAGCTCCCGTTCGATCCTTATGGACTATGGCTACACCTTC
cdr3_aa: CASSRSILMDYGYTF
j_call: TRBJ1-2
v_call: TRBV18
cdr3_length: 15
clone_size: .
d_call: .

cdr3_nt: TGTGCCAGTACTGGCGGGAGAAGCTACAATGAGCAGTTCTTC
cdr3_aa: CASTGGRSYNEQFF
j_call: TRBJ2-1
v_call: TRBV19
cdr3_length: 14
clone_size: few
d_call: TRBD2

cdr3_nt: TGTGCCAGCAGTTTGCTTCCCTCCTACGAGCAGTACTTC
cdr3_aa: CASSLLPSYEQYF
j_call: TRBJ2-7
v_call: TRBV27
cdr3_length: 13
clone_size: many
d_call: .

cdr3_nt: TGTGCCAGCAGTCCACCCCCGGGACCGATTGGACCCAAAAACATTCAGTACTTC
cdr3_aa: CASSPPPGPIGPKNIQYF
j_call: TRBJ2-4
v_call: TRBV28
cdr3_length: 18
clone_size: few
d_call: .

cdr3_nt: TGTGCCAGCAGCCGGACTAGCGGGGTCCAAGAGACCCAGTACTTC
cdr3_aa: CASSRTSGVQETQYF
j_call: TRBJ2-5
v_call: TRBV7-3
cdr3_length: 15
clone_size: few
d_call: TRBD2

cdr3_nt: TGTGCCAGCAGTTTAGCGCTGGGTAGCGGGAGGGGACAAGAGACCCAGTACTTC
cdr3_aa: CASSLALGSGRGQETQYF
j_call: TRBJ2-5
v_call: TRBV12-3/TRBV12-4
cdr3_length: 18
clone_size: many
d_call: TRBD2

cdr3_nt: TGTGCCAGCAGTTCATCCGGGACAGGTAGCGTCGAGCAGTACTTC
cdr3_aa: CASSSSGTGSVEQYF
j_call: TRBJ2-7
v_call: TRBV12-3/TRBV12-4
cdr3_length: 15
clone_size: many
d_call: TRBD1

cdr3_nt: TGTGCCAGCAGCTTAGGGGGTAGCTTCACCGATGAGCAGTTCTTC
cdr3_aa: CASSLGGSFTDEQFF
j_call: TRBJ2-1
v_call: TRBV7-2
cdr3_length: 15
clone_size: many
d_call: .

cdr3_nt: TGCAGCGTTGATAATATTGGGGGGACAGGGGAACGCGAGCAGTACTTC
cdr3_aa: CSVDNIGGTGEREQYF
j_call: TRBJ2-7
v_call: TRBV29-1
cdr3_length: 16
clone_size: .
d_call: TRBD1

cdr3_nt: TGCGCCAGCAGCCGACTAGCGGGAGAACGTAGCCACAATGAGCAGTTCTTC
cdr3_aa: CASSRLAGERSHNEQFF
j_call: TRBJ2-1
v_call: TRBV4-1
cdr3_length: 17
clone_size: .
d_call: TRBD2

cdr3_nt: TGTGCCAGCAGTTGGAGGTTTGTAAACAATGAGCAGTTCTTC
cdr3_aa: CASSWRFVNNEQFF
j_call: TRBJ2-1
v_call: TRBV27
cdr3_length: 14
clone_size: .
d_call: .

cdr3_nt: TGTGCCATCAGTCGGGATAATAGCAATCAGCCCCAGCATTTT
cdr3_aa: CAISRDNSNQPQHF
j_call: TRBJ1-5
v_call: TRBV10-3
cdr3_length: 14
clone_size: .
d_call: .

cdr3_nt: TGCAGTGCTCACCGGACGGGACAGGGTAGAACTGAAGCTTTCTTT
cdr3_aa: CSAHRTGQGRTEAFF
j_call: TRBJ1-1
v_call: TRBV20-1
cdr3_length: 15
clone_size: many
d_call: TRBD1

cdr3_nt: TGTGCCAGCAGCCAAGGGGTCCGCGACACCGGGGAGCTGTTTTTT
cdr3_aa: CASSQGVRDTGELFF
j_call: TRBJ2-2
v_call: TRBV3-1
cdr3_length: 15
clone_size: .
d_call: .

cdr3_nt: TGTGCCAGCAGTTTTTTCCTACAGGGTTATAGCAATCAGCCCCAGCATTTT
cdr3_aa: CASSFFLQGYSNQPQHF
j_call: TRBJ1-5
v_call: TRBV28
cdr3_length: 17
clone_size: many
d_call: .

cdr3_nt: TGTGCCAGCAGTTTAAGAATTAACTATGGCTACACCTTC
cdr3_aa: CASSLRINYGYTF
j_call: TRBJ1-2
v_call: TRBV27
cdr3_length: 13
clone_size: many
d_call: .

cdr3_nt: TGTGCCAGCAGCCCGGGACGGCCCTCAGAGACCCAGTACTTC
cdr3_aa: CASSPGRPSETQYF
j_call: TRBJ2-5
v_call: TRBV7-9
cdr3_length: 14
clone_size: few
d_call: .

cdr3_nt: TGTGCCAGCAGTTACGACAGGGAGGCCAAAAACATTCAGTACTTC
cdr3_aa: CASSYDREAKNIQYF
j_call: TRBJ2-4
v_call: TRBV6-5
cdr3_length: 15
clone_size: many
d_call: TRBD1

cdr3_nt: TGTGCCAGCAGCCCACTCACGGGGGACACCTATGGCTACACCTTC
cdr3_aa: CASSPLTGDTYGYTF
j_call: TRBJ1-2
v_call: TRBV11-2
cdr3_length: 15
clone_size: many
d_call: .

cdr3_nt: TGTGCCAGCAGTGAGGGGGGACAGGGGGCTGGAAACACCATATATTTT
cdr3_aa: CASSEGGQGAGNTIYF
j_call: TRBJ1-3
v_call: TRBV6-1
cdr3_length: 16
clone_size: .
d_call: TRBD1

cdr3_nt: TGTGCCAGCAGTCCCCAGGGGGCGAAGAACTATGGCTACACCTTC
cdr3_aa: CASSPQGAKNYGYTF
j_call: TRBJ1-2
v_call: TRBV6-2/TRBV6-3
cdr3_length: 15
clone_size: .
d_call: TRBD1

cdr3_nt: TGCAGTGTGGTTCTAGCGGCCAATGAGCAGTTCTTC
cdr3_aa: CSVVLAANEQFF
j_call: TRBJ2-1
v_call: TRBV20-1
cdr3_length: 12
clone_size: many
d_call: TRBD2

cdr3_nt: TGTGCCAGCAGCTGGCAGGGACAGACAGCCAAAAACATTCAGTACTTC
cdr3_aa: CASSWQGQTAKNIQYF
j_call: TRBJ2-4
v_call: TRBV6-1
cdr3_length: 16
clone_size: .
d_call: TRBD1

cdr3_nt: TGTGCCAGCAGTTTAGAGCCTGGCGGCAGGGATACGCAGTATTTT
cdr3_aa: CASSLEPGGRDTQYF
j_call: TRBJ2-3
v_call: TRBV12-3/TRBV12-4
cdr3_length: 15
clone_size: many
d_call: .

cdr3_nt: TGTGCCAGCAGGACCGTGCTGAACAATGAGCAGTTCTTC
cdr3_aa: CASRTVLNNEQFF
j_call: TRBJ2-1
v_call: TRBV6-1
cdr3_length: 13
clone_size: .
d_call: .

cdr3_nt: TGTGCCAGCAGCCCAAGGAACGGGGATTCCTACACCTTC
cdr3_aa: CASSPRNGDSYTF
j_call: TRBJ1-2
v_call: TRBV7-3
cdr3_length: 13
clone_size: many
d_call: .